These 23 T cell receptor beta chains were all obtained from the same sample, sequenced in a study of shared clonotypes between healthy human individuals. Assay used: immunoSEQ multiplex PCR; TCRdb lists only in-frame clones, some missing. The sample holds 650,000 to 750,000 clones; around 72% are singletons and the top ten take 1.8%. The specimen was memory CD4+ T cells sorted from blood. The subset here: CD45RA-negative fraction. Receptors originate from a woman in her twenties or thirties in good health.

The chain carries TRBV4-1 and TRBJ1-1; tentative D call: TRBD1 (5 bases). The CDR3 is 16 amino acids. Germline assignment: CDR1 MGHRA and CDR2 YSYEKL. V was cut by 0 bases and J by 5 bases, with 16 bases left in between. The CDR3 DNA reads TGCGCCAGCAGCCAAGAAAGGAGGCAGGGATATACTGAAGCTTTCTTT. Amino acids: CASSQERRQGYTEAFF.

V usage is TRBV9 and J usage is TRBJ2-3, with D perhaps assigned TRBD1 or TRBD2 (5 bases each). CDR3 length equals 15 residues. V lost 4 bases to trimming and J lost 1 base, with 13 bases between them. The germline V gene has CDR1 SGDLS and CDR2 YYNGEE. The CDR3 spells CASSTGTLGTDTQYF. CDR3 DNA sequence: TGTGCCAGCAGCACTGGGACGCTTGGCACAGATACGCAGTATTTT. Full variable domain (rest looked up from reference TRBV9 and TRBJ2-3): DSGVTQTPKHLITATGQRVTLRCSPRSGDLSVYWYQQSLDQGLQFLIQYYNGEERAKGNILERFSAQQFPDLHSELNLSSLELGDSALYFCASSTGTLGTDTQYFGPGTRLTVL.

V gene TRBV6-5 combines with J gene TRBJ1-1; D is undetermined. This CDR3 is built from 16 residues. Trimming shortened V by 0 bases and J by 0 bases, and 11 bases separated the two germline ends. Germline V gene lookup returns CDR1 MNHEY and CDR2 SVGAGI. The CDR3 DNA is TGTGCCAGCAGTTACTCAGGGAGGGTAATGAACACTGAAGCTTTCTTT. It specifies CASSYSGRVMNTEAFF.

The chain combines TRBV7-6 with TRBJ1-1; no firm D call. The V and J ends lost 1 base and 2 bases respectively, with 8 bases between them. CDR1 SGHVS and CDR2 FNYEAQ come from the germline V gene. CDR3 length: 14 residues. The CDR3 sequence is CASSLGPANTEAFF. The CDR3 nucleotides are TGTGCCAGCAGCTTAGGACCAGCTAACACTGAAGCTTTCTTT.

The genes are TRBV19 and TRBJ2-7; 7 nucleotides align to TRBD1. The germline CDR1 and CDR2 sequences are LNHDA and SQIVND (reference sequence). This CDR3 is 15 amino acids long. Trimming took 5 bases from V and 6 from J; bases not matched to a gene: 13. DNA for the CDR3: TGTGCCAGTAGTGCCGATGTTGTTTCAGGGGGCGAGCAGTACTTC. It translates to CASSADVVSGGEQYF.

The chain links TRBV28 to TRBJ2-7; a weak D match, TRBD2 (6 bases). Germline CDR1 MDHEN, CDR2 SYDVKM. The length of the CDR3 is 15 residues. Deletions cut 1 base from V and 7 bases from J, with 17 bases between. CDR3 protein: CASSLSPGETGEQYF. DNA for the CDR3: TGTGCCAGCAGTTTATCTCCGGGGGAGACTGGGGAGCAGTACTTC.

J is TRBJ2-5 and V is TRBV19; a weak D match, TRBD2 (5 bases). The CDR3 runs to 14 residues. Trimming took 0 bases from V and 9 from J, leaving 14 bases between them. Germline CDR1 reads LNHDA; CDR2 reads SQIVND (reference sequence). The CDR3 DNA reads TGTGCCAGTAGTATAGACAACACCAAGAGGGCCCAGTACTTC. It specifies CASSIDNTKRAQYF.

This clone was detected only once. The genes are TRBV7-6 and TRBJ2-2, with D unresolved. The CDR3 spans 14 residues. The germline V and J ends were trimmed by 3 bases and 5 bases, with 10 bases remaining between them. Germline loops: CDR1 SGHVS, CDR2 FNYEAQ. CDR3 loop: CASSFILATGELFF. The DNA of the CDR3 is TGTGCCAGCAGCTTCATCTTAGCTACCGGGGAGCTGTTTTTT.

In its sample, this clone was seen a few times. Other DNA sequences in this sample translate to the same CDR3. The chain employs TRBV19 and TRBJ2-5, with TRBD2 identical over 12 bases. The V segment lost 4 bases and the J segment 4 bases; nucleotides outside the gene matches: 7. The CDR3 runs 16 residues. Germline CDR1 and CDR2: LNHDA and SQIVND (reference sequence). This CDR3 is CASSTSGRARGETQYF. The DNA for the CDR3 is TGTGCCAGTAGTACTAGCGGGAGGGCCAGGGGAGAGACCCAGTACTTC.

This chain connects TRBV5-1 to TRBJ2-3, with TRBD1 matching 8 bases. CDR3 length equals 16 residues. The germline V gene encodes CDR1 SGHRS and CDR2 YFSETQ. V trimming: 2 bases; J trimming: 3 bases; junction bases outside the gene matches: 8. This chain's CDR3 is CASSLGEGQGTDTQYF. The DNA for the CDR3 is TGCGCCAGCAGCTTAGGAGAAGGACAGGGAACAGATACGCAGTATTTT. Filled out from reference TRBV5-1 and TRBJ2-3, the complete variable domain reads KAGVTQTPRYLIKTRGQQVTLSCSPISGHRSVSWYQQTPGQGLQFLFEYFSETQRNKGNFPGRFSGRQFSNSRSEMNVSTLELGDSALYLCASSLGEGQGTDTQYFGPGTRLTVL.

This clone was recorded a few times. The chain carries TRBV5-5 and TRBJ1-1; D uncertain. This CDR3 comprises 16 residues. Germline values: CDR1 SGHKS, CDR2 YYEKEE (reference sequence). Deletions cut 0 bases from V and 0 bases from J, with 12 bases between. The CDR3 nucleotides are TGTGCCAGCAGCTTGGAGCTCGCAAGGTTGAACACTGAAGCTTTCTTT. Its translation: CASSLELARLNTEAFF.

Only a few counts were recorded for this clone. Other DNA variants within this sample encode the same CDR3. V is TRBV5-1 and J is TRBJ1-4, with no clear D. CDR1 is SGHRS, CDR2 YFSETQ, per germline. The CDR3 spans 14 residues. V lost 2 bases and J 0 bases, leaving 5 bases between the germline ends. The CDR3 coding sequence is TGCGCCAGCAGCTTCGGCTCAACTAATGAAAAACTGTTTTTT. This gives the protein CASSFGSTNEKLFF.

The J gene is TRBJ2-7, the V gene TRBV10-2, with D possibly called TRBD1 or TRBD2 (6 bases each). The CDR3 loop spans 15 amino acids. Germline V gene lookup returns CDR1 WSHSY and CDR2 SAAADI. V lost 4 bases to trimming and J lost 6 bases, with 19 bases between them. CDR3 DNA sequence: TGCGCCAGCAGTGTTAGGGGGGCGAGTGCAAGCGAGCAGTACTTC. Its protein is CASSVRGASASEQYF.

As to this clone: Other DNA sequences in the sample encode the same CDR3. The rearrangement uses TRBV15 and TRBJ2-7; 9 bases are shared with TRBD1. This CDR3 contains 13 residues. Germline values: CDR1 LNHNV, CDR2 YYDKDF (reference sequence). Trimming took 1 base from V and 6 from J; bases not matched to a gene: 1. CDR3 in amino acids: CATSRGDRAEQYF. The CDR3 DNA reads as TGTGCCACCAGCAGAGGGGACAGGGCCGAGCAGTACTTC.

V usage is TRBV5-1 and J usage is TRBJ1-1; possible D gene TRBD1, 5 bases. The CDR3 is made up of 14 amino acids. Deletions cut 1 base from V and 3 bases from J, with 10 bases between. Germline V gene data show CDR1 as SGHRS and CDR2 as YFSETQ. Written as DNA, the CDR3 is TGCGCCAGCAGCTTGCCCCAGGGAGACACTGAAGCTTTCTTT. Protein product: CASSLPQGDTEAFF. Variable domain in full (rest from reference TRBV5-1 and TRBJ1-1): KAGVTQTPRYLIKTRGQQVTLSCSPISGHRSVSWYQQTPGQGLQFLFEYFSETQRNKGNFPGRFSGRQFSNSRSEMNVSTLELGDSALYLCASSLPQGDTEAFFGQGTRLTVV.

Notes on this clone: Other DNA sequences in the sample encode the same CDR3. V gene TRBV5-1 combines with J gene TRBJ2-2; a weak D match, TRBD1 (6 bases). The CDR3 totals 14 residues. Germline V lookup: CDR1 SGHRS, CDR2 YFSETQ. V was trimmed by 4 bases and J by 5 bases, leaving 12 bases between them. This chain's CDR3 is CASSAQGFTGELFF. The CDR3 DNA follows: TGCGCCAGCAGCGCACAGGGATTTACCGGGGAGCTGTTTTTT.

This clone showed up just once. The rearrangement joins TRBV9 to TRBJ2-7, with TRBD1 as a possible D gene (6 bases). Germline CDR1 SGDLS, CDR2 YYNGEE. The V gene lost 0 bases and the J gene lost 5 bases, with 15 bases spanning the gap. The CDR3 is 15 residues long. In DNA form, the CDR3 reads TGTGCCAGCAGCGTAGGGCCCCAACAGGGTGACGAGCAGTACTTC. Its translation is CASSVGPQQGDEQYF.

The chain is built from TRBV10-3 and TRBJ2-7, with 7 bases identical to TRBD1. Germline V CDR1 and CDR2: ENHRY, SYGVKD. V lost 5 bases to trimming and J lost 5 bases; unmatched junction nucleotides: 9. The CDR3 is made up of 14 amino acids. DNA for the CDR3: TGTGCCATCAGTCCCACAGGGGATCGCGACGAGCAGTACTTC. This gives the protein CAISPTGDRDEQYF.

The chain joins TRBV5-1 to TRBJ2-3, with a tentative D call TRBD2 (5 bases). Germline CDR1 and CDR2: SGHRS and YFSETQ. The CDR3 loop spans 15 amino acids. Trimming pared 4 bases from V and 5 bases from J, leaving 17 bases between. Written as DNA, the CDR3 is TGCGCCAGCAGCCTTAACGGGGAACCCGTAGATACGCAGTATTTT. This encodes CASSLNGEPVDTQYF.

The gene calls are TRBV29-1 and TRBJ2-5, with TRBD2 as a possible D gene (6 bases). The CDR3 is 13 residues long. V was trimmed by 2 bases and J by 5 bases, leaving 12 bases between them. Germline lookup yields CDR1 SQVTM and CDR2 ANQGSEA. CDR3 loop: CSVETSLGETQYF. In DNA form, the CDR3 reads TGCAGCGTTGAAACTAGCCTCGGGGAGACCCAGTACTTC. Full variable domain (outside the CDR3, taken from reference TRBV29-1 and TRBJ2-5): SAVISQKPSRDICQRGTSLTIQCQVDSQVTMMFWYRQQPGQSLTLIATANQGSEATYESGFVIDKFPISRPNLTFSTLTVSNMSPEDSSIYLCSVETSLGETQYFGPGTRLLVL.

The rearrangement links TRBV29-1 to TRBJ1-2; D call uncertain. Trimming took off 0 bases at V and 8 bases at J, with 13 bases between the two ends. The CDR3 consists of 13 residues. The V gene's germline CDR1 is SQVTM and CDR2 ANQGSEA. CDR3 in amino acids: CSVEERQTTGYTF. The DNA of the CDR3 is TGCAGCGTTGAAGAGCGGCAGACTACCGGCTACACCTTC.

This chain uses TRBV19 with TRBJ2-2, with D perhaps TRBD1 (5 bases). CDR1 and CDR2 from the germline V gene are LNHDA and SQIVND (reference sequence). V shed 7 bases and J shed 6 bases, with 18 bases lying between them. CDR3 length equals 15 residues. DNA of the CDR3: TGTGCCAGTATAGCTACTCAGGGTAGTCCCGGGGAGCTGTTTTTT. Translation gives CASIATQGSPGELFF.

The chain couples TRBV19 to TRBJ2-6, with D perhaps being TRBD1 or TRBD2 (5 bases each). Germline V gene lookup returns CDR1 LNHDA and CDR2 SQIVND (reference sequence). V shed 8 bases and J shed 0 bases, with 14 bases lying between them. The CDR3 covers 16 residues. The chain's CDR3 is CASGGRALSGANVLTF. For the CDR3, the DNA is TGTGCCAGTGGGGGACGGGCGCTCTCTGGGGCCAACGTCCTGACTTTC.